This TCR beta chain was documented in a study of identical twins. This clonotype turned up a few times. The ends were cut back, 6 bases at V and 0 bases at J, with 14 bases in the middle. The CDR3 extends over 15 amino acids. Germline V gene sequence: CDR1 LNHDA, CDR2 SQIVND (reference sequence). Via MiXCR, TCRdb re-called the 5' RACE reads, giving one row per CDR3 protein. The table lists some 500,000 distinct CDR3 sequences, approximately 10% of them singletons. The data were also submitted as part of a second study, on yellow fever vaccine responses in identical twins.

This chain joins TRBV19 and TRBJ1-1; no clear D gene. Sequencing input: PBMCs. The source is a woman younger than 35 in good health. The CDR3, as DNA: TGTGCCAGTAGGGCAGGACGCACTATGAACACTGAAGCTTTCTTT. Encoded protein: CASRAGRTMNTEAFF. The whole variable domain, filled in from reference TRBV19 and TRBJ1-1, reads DGGITQSPKYLFRKEGQNVTLSCEQNLNHDAMYWYRQDPGQGLRLIYYSQIVNDFQKGDIAEGYSVSREKKESFPLTVTSAQKNPTAFYLCASRAGRTMNTEAFFGQGTRLTVV.